These T cell receptor beta chains were read from a single sample in a study of blood T cell repertoires in COVID-19. Measured with immunoSEQ multiplex PCR; TCRdb has only the in-frame clones, and not every one. This table has 200,000 to 300,000 clones, about nine tenths appearing once. Sequenced input: peripheral blood. All receptors derive from a man aged 30-40 years with COVID-19, enrolled during active disease. Both conserved end residues are part of each CDR3. A D gene is named only where the DNA matches it firmly. Clone size is stated in some rows and not others, as once, few, many or a class when expanded.

j_call: TRBJ1-1; clone_size: .; d_call: .; cdr3_length: 13; v_call: TRBV10-2; cdr3_nt: TGCGCCAGCAAAATAAGGGGTCACACTGAAGCTTTCTTT; cdr3_aa: CASKIRGHTEAFF
j_call: TRBJ2-2; clone_size: .; d_call: TRBD1; cdr3_length: 14; v_call: TRBV12-5; cdr3_nt: TGTGCTAGTGGTTTGTTGACAGGGAATGGGGAGCTGTTTTTT; cdr3_aa: CASGLLTGNGELFF
j_call: TRBJ1-1; clone_size: .; d_call: .; cdr3_length: 15; v_call: TRBV7-9; cdr3_nt: TGTGCCAGCAGGCTCCGGGACAACTTGAACACTGAAGCTTTCTTT; cdr3_aa: CASRLRDNLNTEAFF
j_call: TRBJ1-6; clone_size: .; d_call: TRBD1; cdr3_length: 15; v_call: TRBV19; cdr3_nt: TGTGCCAGTTCGCTCGGGACAGGGGGCAGGTCACCCCTCCACTTT; cdr3_aa: CASSLGTGGRSPLHF
j_call: TRBJ1-5; clone_size: once; d_call: .; cdr3_length: 13; v_call: TRBV27; cdr3_nt: TGTGCCAGCAGCTGGCTAAGGGGTCAGCCCCAGCATTTT; cdr3_aa: CASSWLRGQPQHF
j_call: TRBJ2-2; clone_size: .; d_call: TRBD2; cdr3_length: 18; v_call: TRBV6-1; cdr3_nt: TGTGCCAGCAGTGAAACTAGTATCGGGGGGGCTTTCACCGGGGAGCTGTTTTTT; cdr3_aa: CASSETSIGGAFTGELFF
j_call: TRBJ2-7; clone_size: once; d_call: TRBD2; cdr3_length: 14; v_call: TRBV11-2; cdr3_nt: TGTGCCAGCAGCTTTAGCGGGGGGTCCTACGAGCAGTACTTC; cdr3_aa: CASSFSGGSYEQYF
j_call: TRBJ2-5; clone_size: .; d_call: TRBD1; cdr3_length: 13; v_call: TRBV18; cdr3_nt: TGTGCCAGCTCACAGGGGGCTGGGGAGACCCAGTACTTC; cdr3_aa: CASSQGAGETQYF
j_call: TRBJ1-1; clone_size: .; d_call: .; cdr3_length: 15; v_call: TRBV5-6; cdr3_nt: TGTGCCAGCAGCTTGGATTCAGGGTGGTACACTGAAGCTTTCTTT; cdr3_aa: CASSLDSGWYTEAFF
j_call: TRBJ1-5; clone_size: .; d_call: .; cdr3_length: 15; v_call: TRBV2; cdr3_nt: TGTGCCAGCAGTGACATCCGGGACACCGATCAGCCCCAGCATTTT; cdr3_aa: CASSDIRDTDQPQHF
j_call: TRBJ2-1; clone_size: .; d_call: TRBD1; cdr3_length: 14; v_call: TRBV9; cdr3_nt: TGTGCCAGCAGCACCTGGACAGGGGAGGGTGAGCAGTTCTTC; cdr3_aa: CASSTWTGEGEQFF
j_call: TRBJ1-1; clone_size: .; d_call: .; cdr3_length: 14; v_call: TRBV10-3; cdr3_nt: TGTGCCATCAGTGAACTGGGGCCCCGGGCTGAAGCTTTCTTT; cdr3_aa: CAISELGPRAEAFF
j_call: TRBJ2-3; clone_size: .; d_call: .; cdr3_length: 16; v_call: TRBV7-9; cdr3_nt: TGTGCCAGCAGCTTAGTAGTCAGGGGTAGCACAGATACGCAGTATTTT; cdr3_aa: CASSLVVRGSTDTQYF
j_call: TRBJ2-1; clone_size: .; d_call: .; cdr3_length: 15; v_call: TRBV19; cdr3_nt: TGTGCCAGTAGTATGTTACAGGGCAGCGGCAATGAGCAGTTCTTC; cdr3_aa: CASSMLQGSGNEQFF
j_call: TRBJ1-3; clone_size: .; d_call: .; cdr3_length: 15; v_call: TRBV27; cdr3_nt: TGTGCCAGCAGCGCGTTGGGGCAGTCTGGAAACACCATATATTTT; cdr3_aa: CASSALGQSGNTIYF
j_call: TRBJ2-5; clone_size: .; d_call: TRBD2; cdr3_length: 14; v_call: TRBV3-1/TRBV3-2; cdr3_nt: TGTGCCAGCAGCCATCGGACTAGTTGGGAGACCCAGTACTTC; cdr3_aa: CASSHRTSWETQYF
j_call: TRBJ2-5; clone_size: .; d_call: .; cdr3_length: 14; v_call: TRBV3-1/TRBV3-2; cdr3_nt: TGTGCCAGCAGCCAAGGCTACAGACAAGAGACCCAGTACTTC; cdr3_aa: CASSQGYRQETQYF
j_call: TRBJ2-7; clone_size: .; d_call: TRBD1; cdr3_length: 12; v_call: TRBV6-1; cdr3_nt: TGTGCCAGCAGTGAAGTGGACAGGGGAAATCACTTC; cdr3_aa: CASSEVDRGNHF
j_call: TRBJ2-1; clone_size: .; d_call: TRBD2; cdr3_length: 15; v_call: TRBV19; cdr3_nt: TGTGCCAGTAGTACACTAGCGGGGGAAAACAATGAGCAGTTCTTC; cdr3_aa: CASSTLAGENNEQFF
j_call: TRBJ1-5; clone_size: .; d_call: .; cdr3_length: 13; v_call: TRBV6-5; cdr3_nt: TGTGCCACCCAAGCAACATCGGGTCAGCCCCAGCATTTT; cdr3_aa: CATQATSGQPQHF
j_call: TRBJ1-5; clone_size: .; d_call: .; cdr3_length: 13; v_call: TRBV30; cdr3_nt: TGTGCCTGGAGTGTACAGGGCAATCAGCCCCAGCATTTT; cdr3_aa: CAWSVQGNQPQHF
j_call: TRBJ2-1; clone_size: .; d_call: .; cdr3_length: 13; v_call: TRBV6-5; cdr3_nt: TGTGCCAGCAGTCGGCGGGGGCACAATGAGCAGTTCTTC; cdr3_aa: CASSRRGHNEQFF
j_call: TRBJ1-1; clone_size: .; d_call: .; cdr3_length: 13; v_call: TRBV3-1/TRBV3-2; cdr3_nt: TGTGCCAGCAGCCAAGATCAAATCGGGGAAGCTTTCTTT; cdr3_aa: CASSQDQIGEAFF
j_call: TRBJ2-2; clone_size: once; d_call: .; cdr3_length: 14; v_call: TRBV5-1; cdr3_nt: TGCGCCAGCAGGGCCATACAGGGCACCGGGGAGCTGTTTTTT; cdr3_aa: CASRAIQGTGELFF
j_call: TRBJ1-2; clone_size: .; d_call: .; cdr3_length: 15; v_call: TRBV19; cdr3_nt: TGTGCCAGTAGTATAGATCAGGGCGCGAACTATGGCTACACCTTC; cdr3_aa: CASSIDQGANYGYTF
j_call: TRBJ2-2; clone_size: .; d_call: TRBD1; cdr3_length: 15; v_call: TRBV7-9; cdr3_nt: TGTGCCACCTCCCCCATGACAGGGGGATACGGGGAGCTGTTTTTT; cdr3_aa: CATSPMTGGYGELFF
j_call: TRBJ1-1; clone_size: .; d_call: TRBD1; cdr3_length: 13; v_call: TRBV18; cdr3_nt: TGTGCCAGCTCATTGTCCGGGACAGATGAAGCTTTCTTT; cdr3_aa: CASSLSGTDEAFF
j_call: TRBJ2-5; clone_size: .; d_call: .; cdr3_length: 15; v_call: TRBV6-5; cdr3_nt: TGTGCCAGCAGATCACATACAGGGTCCCGGGAGACCCAGTACTTC; cdr3_aa: CASRSHTGSRETQYF
j_call: TRBJ1-3; clone_size: .; d_call: .; cdr3_length: 12; v_call: TRBV10-3; cdr3_nt: TGTGCCATCAGGAGCTCTGGAAACACCATATATTTT; cdr3_aa: CAIRSSGNTIYF
j_call: TRBJ2-5; clone_size: .; d_call: TRBD1; cdr3_length: 14; v_call: TRBV10-3; cdr3_nt: TGTGCCATCAGTGGGGTGACAGGGGAGGAGACCCAGTACTTC; cdr3_aa: CAISGVTGEETQYF
j_call: TRBJ1-1; clone_size: .; d_call: .; cdr3_length: 17; v_call: TRBV5-1; cdr3_nt: TGCGCCAGCAGCTTGGATGGTACCGGGACACCCAACACTGAAGCTTTCTTT; cdr3_aa: CASSLDGTGTPNTEAFF
j_call: TRBJ2-7; clone_size: few; d_call: .; cdr3_length: 15; v_call: TRBV9; cdr3_nt: TGTGCCAGCAGCGTAGATGGGGGGTCGAGTTACGAGCAGTACTTC; cdr3_aa: CASSVDGGSSYEQYF
j_call: TRBJ2-3; clone_size: .; d_call: TRBD1; cdr3_length: 16; v_call: TRBV14; cdr3_nt: TGTGCCAGCAGCCAAGACCCGGGACAGGGAAGAGATACGCAGTATTTT; cdr3_aa: CASSQDPGQGRDTQYF
j_call: TRBJ2-2; clone_size: .; d_call: TRBD1; cdr3_length: 16; v_call: TRBV18; cdr3_nt: TGTGCCAGCTCACCACGTCAGGGGGATGAGGCCGGGGAGCTGTTTTTT; cdr3_aa: CASSPRQGDEAGELFF
j_call: TRBJ1-2; clone_size: .; d_call: TRBD1; cdr3_length: 17; v_call: TRBV7-6; cdr3_nt: TGTGCCAGCAGCCCCATGGGACAGGGGCCTTCTAACTATGGCTACACCTTC; cdr3_aa: CASSPMGQGPSNYGYTF
j_call: TRBJ1-1; clone_size: once; d_call: .; cdr3_length: 13; v_call: TRBV5-6; cdr3_nt: TGTGCCAGCAGCCCCTATAGGAACACTGAAGCTTTCTTT; cdr3_aa: CASSPYRNTEAFF
j_call: TRBJ1-2; clone_size: .; d_call: .; cdr3_length: 13; v_call: TRBV5-1; cdr3_nt: TGCGCCAGCAGCTTGGGCAGAACCTATGGCTACACCTTC; cdr3_aa: CASSLGRTYGYTF
j_call: TRBJ1-2; clone_size: .; d_call: .; cdr3_length: 14; v_call: TRBV6-1; cdr3_nt: TGTGCCAGCAGTGAAGCGGGGGGGAGCTATGGCTACACCTTC; cdr3_aa: CASSEAGGSYGYTF
j_call: TRBJ2-1; clone_size: .; d_call: .; cdr3_length: 16; v_call: TRBV7-2; cdr3_nt: TGTGCCAGCAGCTTAGAGGGGGGGCTCTATTACAATGAGCAGTTCTTC; cdr3_aa: CASSLEGGLYYNEQFF